One sample yielded the 5 T cell receptor beta chains listed below, sequenced in a study of cytomegalovirus exposure and HLA in healthy donors (TCRdb year 2017). The library relied on the immunoSEQ multiplex PCR assay. For the multiplex PCR, a mixture combining 60 forward primers for TCR Vbeta segments and 13 reverse primers for TCR Jbeta segments was used. Held by TCRdb, this immuneACCESS table contains in-frame sequences only and omits some clones. Under half of the omission traces to an unresolved V gene where checked; the cause of the rest is unknown. The sample includes 100,000 to 150,000 clones, with approximately 82% observed a single time. The top ten constitute 15% to 20% of the sample. The sequencing input was PBMCs. These receptors were obtained from a young man in good health and CMV-seropositive.

The chain links TRBV28 to TRBJ2-5, with no clear D. Trimming pared 5 bases from V and 1 base from J, leaving 8 bases between. CDR3 length: 13 residues. Germline CDR1 reads MDHEN; CDR2 reads SYDVKM. For the CDR3, the DNA is TGTGCCAGCAGTCCCTTCCTCCAAGAGACCCAGTACTTC. Its translation: CASSPFLQETQYF.

There are a few counts of this clone. The rearrangement links TRBV11-2 to TRBJ2-7, with D unclear. This CDR3 spans 13 amino acids. V shed 4 bases and J shed 6 bases, with 13 bases lying between them. Germline V CDR1 and CDR2: SGHAT, FQNNGV. DNA of the CDR3: TGTGCCAGCAGCTACTCACGACCTAGCGAGCAGTACTTC. Residues: CASSYSRPSEQYF.

The V and J genes are TRBV27 and TRBJ2-2, with 9 bases aligning to TRBD1. This CDR3 has 15 amino acids. With V trimmed by 8 bases and J by 7 bases, 11 bases remained unmatched. CDR1 is MNHEY, CDR2 SMNVEV, per germline (reference sequence). The DNA for the CDR3 is TGTGCCAGCGATAAGAGACAGGGGGGAGGCGGGGAGCTGTTTTTT. Its protein product is CASDKRQGGGGELFF.

The chain links TRBV5-6 to TRBJ1-5, with 7 nucleotides matching TRBD1. The V segment lost 4 bases and the J segment 0 bases; nucleotides outside the gene matches: 4. This CDR3 is 15 amino acids long. The germline V gene encodes CDR1 SGHDT and CDR2 YYEEEE. CDR3: CASSPGQHSNQPQHF. The CDR3 DNA reads TGTGCCAGCAGCCCGGGACAGCATAGCAATCAGCCCCAGCATTTT.

This CDR3 is CASSLGWGGSTEAFF. The CDR3 nucleotides read TGCGCCAGCAGCTTGGGCTGGGGAGGAAGCACTGAAGCTTTCTTT. This chain links TRBV5-1 with TRBJ1-1; no firm D call. Germline V lookup: CDR1 SGHRS, CDR2 YFSETQ. V was trimmed by 0 bases and J by 4 bases, leaving 13 bases between them. This CDR3 region has 15 residues.